The 25 T cell receptor beta chains below come from one sample, sequenced in a study of early T cells in non-severe SARS-CoV-2 infection. TCRdb recomputed calls from the 5' RACE reads with MiXCR, one row per CDR3 protein. This table holds 60,000 or so distinct CDR3 sequences, about a tenth found once. What was sequenced was whole blood. All receptors derive from an adult who was a healthcare worker with PCR-confirmed SARS-CoV-2 infection or an uninfected control (not recorded which).

This clonotype was observed a handful of times. The chain joins TRBV3-1 to TRBJ1-1, with D tentatively TRBD1 (5 bases). Trimming took 4 bases from V and 0 from J, leaving 9 bases between them. The germline V gene has CDR1 LGHDT and CDR2 YNNKEL (reference sequence). This CDR3 region has 14 residues. The CDR3 DNA follows: TGTGCCAGCAGCCCGGGGACTATGAACACTGAAGCTTTCTTT. This encodes CASSPGTMNTEAFF.

The genes are TRBV9 and TRBJ2-7; weak D call: TRBD2 (6 bases). This CDR3 has 16 residues. Germline V lookup: CDR1 SGDLS, CDR2 YYNGEE. V was trimmed by 0 bases and J by 7 bases, leaving 20 bases between them. CDR3 in amino acids: CASSVGDGGSGEEQYF. DNA for the CDR3: TGTGCCAGCAGCGTAGGTGACGGAGGGTCCGGTGAAGAGCAGTACTTC.

This clonotype has just a few counts. The chain combines TRBV9 with TRBJ2-7; D is uncertain. Germline V CDR1 and CDR2: SGDLS, YYNGEE. The V gene lost 1 base and the J gene lost 0 bases, with 8 bases spanning the gap. The CDR3 extends over 14 amino acids. CDR3 DNA: TGTGCCAGCAGCGTATCCCCGAGCTCCTACGAGCAGTACTTC. Encoded protein: CASSVSPSSYEQYF.

This clonotype is classed as medium-sized (0.01 to 0.1%). The CDR3 DNA sequence: TGTGCCAGCAGAGGAGCCCCAGGAGATACGCAGTATTTT. Its protein product is CASRGAPGDTQYF. This sequence joins TRBV3-1 and TRBJ2-3; D gene uncertain. This CDR3 is 13 amino acids long. Germline V lookup: CDR1 LGHDT, CDR2 YNNKEL (reference sequence). V was pared by 6 bases and J by 5 bases, with 12 bases between.

The CDR3 region is CASSQTGGYGYTF. The DNA for the CDR3 is TGTGCCAGCTCCCAGACAGGGGGCTATGGCTACACCTTC. This chain joins TRBV18 and TRBJ1-2; 9 bases align to TRBD1. The CDR3 length is 13 residues. Germline V lookup: CDR1 KGHSH, CDR2 LQKENI. Trimming at V came to 6 bases and at J to 4 bases, leaving 3 bases not matched to a gene.

The CDR3 DNA is TGCGCCAGCAAAGGACTAGCGGGGGGCTCTCAAGAGACCCAGTACTTC. This translates into CASKGLAGGSQETQYF. This sequence joins TRBV5-1 and TRBJ2-5; 14 bases agree with TRBD2. V lost 6 bases and J lost 2; bases outside the gene matches: 6. The germline CDR1 and CDR2 sequences are SGHRS and YFSETQ. This CDR3 is 16 amino acids long.

This chain links TRBV3-1 with TRBJ2-5; D unresolved. V lost 3 bases, J lost 2 bases, and 16 bases lay in between. The CDR3 length is 16 residues. The germline CDR1 and CDR2 sequences are LGHDT and YNNKEL (reference sequence). CDR3 nucleotide sequence: TGTGCCAGCAGCCAGGATACAGCCCTACTTCAAGAGACCCAGTACTTC. It encodes CASSQDTALLQETQYF.

The chain joins TRBV12-3 or TRBV12-4 to TRBJ1-5; tentatively, D is TRBD1 (6 bases). Deletions cut 3 bases from V and 6 bases from J, with 9 bases between. This CDR3 is 13 amino acids long. This CDR3 is CASSFQGSQPQHF. In nucleotides, the CDR3 is TGTGCCAGCAGTTTCCAGGGGTCTCAGCCCCAGCATTTT.

This clonotype was found many times. J is TRBJ1-1 and V is TRBV20-1, with TRBD1 as a possible D gene (5 bases). CDR1 DFQATT and CDR2 SNEGSKA come from the germline V gene (reference sequence). The CDR3 runs 13 residues. Trimming cost V 5 bases and J 0 bases, with 10 bases left between them. The CDR3 DNA reads as TGCAGTGCTGCACGGGACCTGAACACTGAAGCTTTCTTT. Residues: CSAARDLNTEAFF.

This clonotype was detected only a few times. This sequence joins TRBV2 and TRBJ1-1; weak D call: TRBD1 (5 bases). The CDR3 is 13 residues long. The V end was cut by 4 bases, the J end by 0 bases, with 6 bases between. Germline CDR1 reads SNHLY; CDR2 reads FYNNEI. The CDR3 protein is CASSGGVNTEAFF. DNA of the CDR3: TGTGCCAGCAGTGGAGGGGTGAACACTGAAGCTTTCTTT.

The rearrangement joins TRBV18 to TRBJ1-1, with 7 bases lining up with TRBD1. Germline lookup yields CDR1 KGHSH and CDR2 LQKENI. The CDR3 runs to 15 residues. J lost 1 base, V lost 5 bases, and 7 bases had no gene match. CDR3 amino acids: CASSRQGRQNTEAFF. The CDR3 nucleotides are TGTGCCAGCTCAAGACAGGGCAGACAGAACACTGAAGCTTTCTTT.

This clonotype was seen a few times. This chain uses TRBV6-6 with TRBJ2-7; tentatively, D is TRBD1 (6 bases). This CDR3 has 16 residues. Trimming removed 5 bases from V and 2 bases from J, with 19 bases in between. Looked up from germline, CDR1 is MNHNY and CDR2 is SVGAGI (reference sequence). The CDR3 bases are TGTGCCAGCAGTCCTCGCCAAGGACAGATAACCTACGAGCAGTACTTC. It is translated as CASSPRQGQITYEQYF.

This clonotype was seen many times. The rearrangement uses TRBV7-9 and TRBJ2-5, with 10 bases aligning to TRBD2. This CDR3 has 15 amino acids. The ends lost 5 bases at V and 3 bases at J; junction bases unmatched: 6. Germline CDR1 and CDR2: SEHNR and FQNEAQ (reference sequence). DNA of the CDR3: TGTGCCAGCAGCACCGGGACTAGCGAAGAAGAGACCCAGTACTTC. This translates into CASSTGTSEEETQYF.

For the CDR3, the DNA is TGCGCCAGCAGTGGGCGGGTATCTAACACTGAAGCTTTCTTT. It specifies CASSGRVSNTEAFF. The chain recombines TRBV10-2 with TRBJ1-1; D is unclear. The V end was cut by 4 bases, the J end by 2 bases, with 11 bases between. CDR1 is WSHSY and CDR2 is SAAADI in the germline V gene. CDR3 length: 14 amino acids.

This clonotype showed up just a few times. The chain carries TRBV5-4 and TRBJ2-2; D is ambiguous. Trimming removed 6 bases at V and 3 bases at J, with 12 bases between. CDR3 size: 14 residues. Germline V gene data show CDR1 as SGHNT and CDR2 as YYREEE (reference sequence). This CDR3 reads CASTFVPYTGELFF. The CDR3 nucleotides read TGTGCCAGCACCTTCGTACCTTACACCGGGGAGCTGTTTTTT.

This clonotype occurred a few times. The chain carries TRBV7-3 and TRBJ2-7; no definite D call. The CDR3 runs 13 residues. CDR1 is SGHTA, CDR2 FQGTGA, per germline. V was clipped by 2 bases and J by 3 bases, with 8 bases between them. CDR3 bases: TGTGCCAGCAGCTTATCACAGAGCTACGAGCAGTACTTC. It translates to CASSLSQSYEQYF.

This clonotype was observed a few times. The chain is built from TRBV27 and TRBJ2-1; D possibly corresponds to TRBD2 (6 bases). The CDR3 is made up of 14 amino acids. Deletions cut 5 bases from V and 9 bases from J, with 17 bases between. Germline lookup yields CDR1 MNHEY and CDR2 SMNVEV (reference sequence). The CDR3 sequence: CASSPGLAGIEQFF. Written as DNA, the CDR3 is TGTGCCAGCAGTCCCGGCCTCGCGGGAATTGAGCAGTTCTTC.

The chain uses TRBV10-3 and TRBJ2-5; 8 bases fit TRBD2. V gave up 8 bases and J gave up 0 bases; unmatched junction bases: 8. CDR1 and CDR2 (germline): ENHRY, SYGVKD. The CDR3 is made up of 15 amino acids. CDR3 sequence: CAIGAAGGYQETQYF. Written as DNA, the CDR3 is TGTGCCATCGGTGCCGCGGGGGGATACCAAGAGACCCAGTACTTC.

The CDR3 DNA sequence: TGTGCCAGCAGCTTACCCAGGGAAAAACTGTTTTTT. It yields the protein CASSLPREKLFF. The chain recombines TRBV7-6 with TRBJ1-4; D is unresolved. The CDR3 is 12 residues long. CDR1 and CDR2 from the germline V gene are SGHVS and FNYEAQ. V was cut by 2 bases and J by 8 bases, with 6 bases left in between.

The chain carries TRBV12-3 or TRBV12-4 and TRBJ1-3; TRBD1 might be the D (5 bases). The CDR3 length is 16 residues. Trimming shortened V by 7 bases and J by 0 bases, and 16 bases separated the two germline ends. The CDR3 bases are TGTGCCAGCAAAGGGGCGAAGGCGGACTCTGGAAACACCATATATTTT. Protein sequence: CASKGAKADSGNTIYF.

The sample holds a few counts of this clonotype. The chain uses TRBV5-5 and TRBJ1-2; D is unclear. Germline CDR1 is SGHKS and CDR2 is YYEKEE (reference sequence). Trimming shortened V by 5 bases and J by 0 bases, and 5 bases separated the two germline ends. This CDR3 is 12 amino acids long. CDR3 sequence: CASRPTNYGYTF. CDR3 DNA: TGTGCCAGCAGGCCCACTAACTATGGCTACACCTTC.

This clonotype was seen at least ten times. The CDR3, as DNA: TGTGCCAGCAGTAACAGGGCACGGAGTAATTCACCCCTCCACTTT. This codes for CASSNRARSNSPLHF. The chain carries TRBV6-6 and TRBJ1-6; possible D gene TRBD1, 6 bases. V lost 5 bases and J lost 6, with 14 bases in between. Germline lookup yields CDR1 MNHNY and CDR2 SVGAGI (reference sequence). The CDR3 loop spans 15 amino acids.

This clonotype was picked up many times. The chain is built from TRBV12-3 or TRBV12-4 and TRBJ2-5; 10 nucleotides agree with TRBD1. V was pared by 6 bases and J by 4 bases, with 5 bases of the junction left unmatched. There are 14 residues in the CDR3. CDR3 nucleotide sequence: TGTGCCAGCAGCGGGACAGGGGTTGGAGAGACCCAGTACTTC. Translating gives CASSGTGVGETQYF.

This clonotype showed up just a few times. The V gene is TRBV12-3 or TRBV12-4, the J gene TRBJ2-1, with D possibly matching TRBD2 (6 bases). Trimming shortened V by 4 bases and J by 2 bases, and 9 bases separated the two germline ends. The CDR3 consists of 14 residues. CDR3: CASSSGGAYNEQFF. The CDR3 bases are TGTGCCAGCAGTTCCGGGGGAGCCTACAATGAGCAGTTCTTC.

This clonotype was detected many times. The V call is TRBV7-9, the J call TRBJ2-1, with D possibly matching TRBD2 (5 bases). The V end was cut by 11 bases, the J end by 1 base, with 21 bases between. Germline values: CDR1 SEHNR, CDR2 FQNEAQ (reference sequence). The CDR3 sequence is 16 residues long. The CDR3: CAGLRFSALSYNEQFF. The CDR3 nucleotides are TGTGCCGGCCTGAGGTTTAGCGCCCTTTCCTACAATGAGCAGTTCTTC.